This TCR beta chain originates from a study of T-cell reconstitution after alpha-beta-depleted transplantation in children. This clonotype was seen ten or more times. J lost 3 bases, V lost 3 bases, and 12 bases had no gene match. Germline assignment: CDR1 SGHRS and CDR2 YFSETQ. The CDR3 contains 16 residues. This sample's TCRbeta library carried unique molecular identifier barcodes. From the PCR reads, TCRdb called clonotypes with MiXCR, one entry per CDR3 protein. The sample holds roughly 120,000 distinct CDR3 sequences, 10% seen once. The chain combines TRBV5-1 with TRBJ2-7, with 7 bases lining up with TRBD2. This receptor was identified in a human donor who donated a stem cell graft to a child with acute lymphoblastic leukemia. Here the sequenced sample was PBMCs from the stem cell graft donor, taken from the stem cell graft. In DNA form, the CDR3 reads TGCGCCAGCAGCTCGACGCGGGCTAGCGGAAGCTACGAGCAGTACTTC. It translates to CASSSTRASGSYEQYF.